The T cell receptor (beta chain) described here comes from a study of shared clonotypes between healthy human individuals. Terminally differentiated effector memory CD45RA+ cells were excluded from the naive CD8 cells, which were CD45RO-negative and positively selected for CCR7. Profiling relied on immunoSEQ multiplex PCR, and the TCRdb table lists in-frame clones only, not all of them. The sample shows approximately 600,000 clones, approximately 95% of them seen only once. Regarding this clone: What it binds is unknown.

General study findings and limits: Rarefaction gave evidence that sorted-subset sequencing remained incomplete despite large depth. Generation probabilities were higher for clonotypes shared across all four sorted-subset donors than for unshared ones. Larger estimated richness was generally recorded for naive subsets relative to memory subsets. Between several donors, naive CD4 clonotypes were shared at a level of about 5%.

CDR3 size: 15 residues. V lost 6 bases to trimming and J lost 2 bases, with 15 bases between them. Per germline, CDR1 SNHLY and CDR2 FYNNEI. The rearrangement joins TRBV2 to TRBJ2-3; D is undetermined. Sequenced input: naive CD8+ T cells sorted from blood. This clonotype was sampled from a woman aged 25 to 45 in good health. The CDR3 region is CASRTLDLPTDTQYF. The CDR3 DNA sequence: TGTGCCAGCAGGACCCTCGACCTCCCCACAGATACGCAGTATTTT.